The 12 T cell receptor beta chains given below trace back to one sample, sequenced in a study of blood T cell repertoires in COVID-19. Generated by immunoSEQ multiplex PCR, the TCRdb table keeps only in-frame clones and is missing some. The sample includes some 190,000 clones, about 88% seen only once; the top ten take roughly 6%. Sequencing was performed on peripheral blood. The receptors shown here come from a woman between 35 and 50 years old who had recovered from COVID-19.

The genes are TRBV10-1 and TRBJ2-7; 10 bases fit TRBD1. This CDR3 has 16 amino acids. Germline assignment: CDR1 WNHNN and CDR2 SYGVQD (reference sequence). V shed 7 bases, J shed 1 base, and the junction held 10 bases outside the gene matches. The CDR3 DNA is TGCGCCAGCACGGGGAGACAGGGGGCACCTTCCTACGAGCAGTACTTC. Translating gives CASTGRQGAPSYEQYF.

The rearrangement links TRBV29-1 to TRBJ2-1; D is perhaps TRBD1 (6 bases). Germline loops: CDR1 SQVTM, CDR2 ANQGSEA. V was pared by 1 base and J by 1 base, with 8 bases between. CDR3 length equals 14 residues. The CDR3 nucleotides are TGCAGCGTTGAAGCGGGACAATCCTACAATGAGCAGTTCTTC. This sequence encodes CSVEAGQSYNEQFF.

The chain uses TRBV10-3 and TRBJ2-2; TRBD1 matches 7 bases. The CDR3 has 15 residues. Germline V gene lookup returns CDR1 ENHRY and CDR2 SYGVKD. After removal of 6 bases from V and 0 bases from J, the junction contained 4 bases not matched to a gene. CDR3 DNA: TGTGCCATCAGCGAGGGACAGACGAACACCGGGGAGCTGTTTTTT. Residues: CAISEGQTNTGELFF.

The chain couples TRBV4-1 to TRBJ2-3, with 8 bases that match TRBD2. The V gene's germline CDR1 is MGHRA and CDR2 YSYEKL. Trimming took 2 bases from V and 4 from J; bases not matched to a gene: 5. The CDR3 consists of 15 residues. The CDR3, as DNA: TGCGCCAGCAGCCAATCCGGACTAGCCGCAGATACGCAGTATTTT. It translates to CASSQSGLAADTQYF.

The rearrangement uses TRBV18 and TRBJ1-3, with no clear D. The CDR3 has 14 residues. Germline lookup yields CDR1 KGHSH and CDR2 LQKENI. Trimming shortened V by 0 bases and J by 3 bases, and 6 bases separated the two germline ends. The CDR3 nucleotides are TGTGCCAGCTCACCACCTTCAGATGGAAACACCATATATTTT. It yields the protein CASSPPSDGNTIYF.

The chain is built from TRBV7-9 and TRBJ1-6; possibly TRBD1 for D (5 bases). The germline gives CDR1 SEHNR, CDR2 FQNEAQ (reference sequence). The CDR3 loop spans 18 amino acids. Trimming stripped 0 bases from V and 0 bases from J, with 12 bases between. CDR3 protein: CASSLAKGPSSYNSPLHF. The CDR3 coding sequence is TGTGCCAGCAGCTTAGCGAAGGGGCCGAGCTCCTATAATTCACCCCTCCACTTT. Drawing the rest from reference TRBV7-9 and TRBJ1-6, the complete variable domain is DTGVSQNPRHKITKRGQNVTFRCDPISEHNRLYWYRQTLGQGPEFLTYFQNEAQLEKSRLLSDRFSAERPKGSFSTLEIQRTEQGDSAMYLCASSLAKGPSSYNSPLHFGNGTRLTVT.

The chain joins TRBV28 to TRBJ1-4; possible D gene TRBD1, 5 bases. This CDR3 spans 20 amino acids. Germline CDR1 and CDR2: MDHEN and SYDVKM. V lost 2 bases and J lost 3, with 25 bases in between. The CDR3 loop is CASSLRANIFVPGSNEKLFF. The CDR3 DNA sequence: TGTGCCAGCAGTTTAAGGGCTAACATTTTCGTCCCAGGGTCTAATGAAAAACTGTTTTTT.

The sample holds one count of this clone. The chain recombines TRBV6-4 with TRBJ2-2; D uncertain. Germline CDR1 reads MRHNA; CDR2 reads SNTAGT. Trimming shortened V by 3 bases and J by 1 base, and 9 bases separated the two germline ends. This CDR3 contains 15 residues. CDR3 DNA sequence: TGTGCCAGCAGTGAGAATCTAGAGAACACCGGGGAGCTGTTTTTT. Its translation: CASSENLENTGELFF.

CDR3 sequence: CASSISETGGNQPQHF. As DNA, the CDR3 is TGTGCCAGTAGTATATCCGAGACAGGGGGCAATCAGCCCCAGCATTTT. The chain uses TRBV19 and TRBJ1-5; 8 nucleotides align to TRBD1. J lost 2 bases, V lost 2 bases, and 5 bases had no gene match. This CDR3 comprises 16 residues. In germline, CDR1 is LNHDA, CDR2 SQIVND (reference sequence).

The chain has TRBV12-3 or TRBV12-4 and TRBJ1-2; tentatively, D is TRBD1 (6 bases). The CDR3 consists of 12 residues. Trimming took 9 bases from V and 8 from J, leaving 16 bases between them. This CDR3 is CASGSTGSGYTF. DNA of the CDR3: TGTGCCAGTGGATCAACAGGGTCGGGCTACACCTTC.

The sample holds a few counts of this clone. For the CDR3, the DNA is TGTGCCAGCAGCCGGGAGGGGTCCTATAATTCACCCCTCCACTTT. Protein product: CASSREGSYNSPLHF. The chain links TRBV7-6 to TRBJ1-6; possible D gene TRBD1, 5 bases. This CDR3 is 15 amino acids long. From germline, CDR1 is SGHVS and CDR2 FNYEAQ. Trimming pared 5 bases from V and 1 base from J, leaving 9 bases between.

This chain uses TRBV6-6 with TRBJ2-7; D is uncertain. Trimming shortened V by 4 bases and J by 2 bases, and 6 bases separated the two germline ends. This CDR3 has 12 residues. Germline V gene data show CDR1 as MNHNY and CDR2 as SVGAGI (reference sequence). DNA for the CDR3: TGTGCCAGCAGTTCCGACACCTACGAGCAGTACTTC. Translating gives CASSSDTYEQYF.